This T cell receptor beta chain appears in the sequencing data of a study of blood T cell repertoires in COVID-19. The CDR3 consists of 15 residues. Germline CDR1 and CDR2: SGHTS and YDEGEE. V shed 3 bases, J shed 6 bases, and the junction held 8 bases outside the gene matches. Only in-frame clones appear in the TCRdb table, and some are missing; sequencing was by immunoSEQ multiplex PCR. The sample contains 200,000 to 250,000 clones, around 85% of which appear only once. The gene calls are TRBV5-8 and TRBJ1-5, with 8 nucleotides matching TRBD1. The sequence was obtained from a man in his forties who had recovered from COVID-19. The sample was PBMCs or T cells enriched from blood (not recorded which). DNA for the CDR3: TGTGCCAGCAGCTGGTGGCAGGGGGCGTCTCAGCCCCAGCATTTT. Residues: CASSWWQGASQPQHF.